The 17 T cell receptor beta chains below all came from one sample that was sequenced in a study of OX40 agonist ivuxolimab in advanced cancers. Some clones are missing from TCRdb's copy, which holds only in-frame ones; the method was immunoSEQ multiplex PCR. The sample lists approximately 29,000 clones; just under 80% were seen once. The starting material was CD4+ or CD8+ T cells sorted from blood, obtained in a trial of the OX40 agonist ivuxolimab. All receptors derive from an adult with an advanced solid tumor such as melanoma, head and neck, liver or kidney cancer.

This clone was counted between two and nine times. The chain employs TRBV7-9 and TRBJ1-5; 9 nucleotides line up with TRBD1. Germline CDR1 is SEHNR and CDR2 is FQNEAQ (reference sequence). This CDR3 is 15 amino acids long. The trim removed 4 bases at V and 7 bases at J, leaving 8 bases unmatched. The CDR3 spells CASSSSGDREQPQHF. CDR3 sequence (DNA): TGTGCCAGCAGCTCAAGCGGGGACAGGGAACAGCCCCAGCATTTT. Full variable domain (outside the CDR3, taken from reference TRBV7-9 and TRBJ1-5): DTGVSQNPRHKITKRGQNVTFRCDPISEHNRLYWYRQTLGQGPEFLTYFQNEAQLEKSRLLSDRFSAERPKGSFSTLEIQRTEQGDSAMYLCASSSSGDREQPQHFGDGTRLSIL.

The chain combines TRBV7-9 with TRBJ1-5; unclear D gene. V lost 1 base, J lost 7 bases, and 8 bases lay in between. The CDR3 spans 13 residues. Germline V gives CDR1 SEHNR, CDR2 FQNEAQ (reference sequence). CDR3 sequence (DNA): TGTGCCAGCAGCTTAGGGGTGGGCCAGCCCCAGCATTTT. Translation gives CASSLGVGQPQHF.

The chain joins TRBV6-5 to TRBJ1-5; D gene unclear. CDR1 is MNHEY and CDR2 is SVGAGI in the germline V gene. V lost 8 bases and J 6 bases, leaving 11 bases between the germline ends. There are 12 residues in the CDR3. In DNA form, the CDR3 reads TGTGCCAGCGGGTTCCGATTTCAGCCCCAGCATTTT. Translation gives CASGFRFQPQHF.

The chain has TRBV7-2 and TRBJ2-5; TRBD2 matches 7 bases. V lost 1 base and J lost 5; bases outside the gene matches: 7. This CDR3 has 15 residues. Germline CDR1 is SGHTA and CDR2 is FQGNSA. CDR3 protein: CASSLVLARGETQYF. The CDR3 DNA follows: TGTGCCAGCAGCTTAGTCCTAGCGCGGGGGGAGACCCAGTACTTC.

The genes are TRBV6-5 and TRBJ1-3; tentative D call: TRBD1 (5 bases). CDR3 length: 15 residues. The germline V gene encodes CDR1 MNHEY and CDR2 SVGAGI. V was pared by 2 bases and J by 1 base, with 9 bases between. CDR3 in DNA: TGTGCCAGCAGTTACAGGGGTGGTTCTGGAAACACCATATATTTT. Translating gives CASSYRGGSGNTIYF.

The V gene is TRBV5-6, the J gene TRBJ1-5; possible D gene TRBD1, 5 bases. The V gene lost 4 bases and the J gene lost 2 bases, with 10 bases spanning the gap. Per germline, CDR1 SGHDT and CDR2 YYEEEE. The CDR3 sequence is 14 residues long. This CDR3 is CASSQGWGNQPQHF. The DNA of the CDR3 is TGTGCCAGCAGCCAGGGCTGGGGCAATCAGCCCCAGCATTTT.

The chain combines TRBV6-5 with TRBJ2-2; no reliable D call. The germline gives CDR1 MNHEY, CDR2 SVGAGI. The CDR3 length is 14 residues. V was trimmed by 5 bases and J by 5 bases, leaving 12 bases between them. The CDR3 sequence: CASSVKRATGELFF. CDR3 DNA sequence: TGTGCCAGCAGTGTAAAGCGAGCTACCGGGGAGCTGTTTTTT.

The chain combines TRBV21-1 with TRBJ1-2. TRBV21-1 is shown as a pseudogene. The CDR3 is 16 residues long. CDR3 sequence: CASSKVKQGANYGYTF. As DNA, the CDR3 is TGTGCCAGCAGCAAAGTGAAGCAGGGAGCTAACTATGGCTACACCTTC.

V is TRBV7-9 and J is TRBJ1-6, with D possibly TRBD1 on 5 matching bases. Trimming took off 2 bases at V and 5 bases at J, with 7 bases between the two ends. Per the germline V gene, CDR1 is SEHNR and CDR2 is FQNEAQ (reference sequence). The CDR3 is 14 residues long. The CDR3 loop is CASSLSGNNSPLHF. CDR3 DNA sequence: TGTGCCAGCAGCTTATCAGGGAATAATTCACCCCTCCACTTT.

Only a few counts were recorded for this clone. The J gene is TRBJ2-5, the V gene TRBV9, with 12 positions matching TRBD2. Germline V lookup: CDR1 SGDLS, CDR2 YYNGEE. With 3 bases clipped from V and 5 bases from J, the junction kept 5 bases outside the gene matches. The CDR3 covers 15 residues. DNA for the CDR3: TGTGCCAGCAGCGGGCTAGCGGGGGGGCAGGAGACCCAGTACTTC. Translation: CASSGLAGGQETQYF.

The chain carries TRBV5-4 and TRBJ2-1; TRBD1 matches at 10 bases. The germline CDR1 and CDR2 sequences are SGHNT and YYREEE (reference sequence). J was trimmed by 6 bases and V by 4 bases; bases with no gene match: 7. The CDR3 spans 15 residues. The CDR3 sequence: CASSHRDRGPNEQFF. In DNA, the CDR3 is TGTGCCAGCAGCCACCGGGACAGGGGCCCCAATGAGCAGTTCTTC. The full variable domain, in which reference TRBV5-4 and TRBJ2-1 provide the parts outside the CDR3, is ETGVTQSPTHLIKTRGQQVTLRCSSQSGHNTVSWYQQALGQGPQFIFQYYREEENGRGNFPPRFSGLQFPNYSSELNVNALELDDSALYLCASSHRDRGPNEQFFGPGTRLTVL.

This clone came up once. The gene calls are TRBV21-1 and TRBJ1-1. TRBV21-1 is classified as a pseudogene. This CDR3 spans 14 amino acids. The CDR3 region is CASSRGEADTEAFF. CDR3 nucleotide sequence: TGTGCCAGCAGCCGCGGGGAAGCGGACACTGAAGCTTTCTTT.

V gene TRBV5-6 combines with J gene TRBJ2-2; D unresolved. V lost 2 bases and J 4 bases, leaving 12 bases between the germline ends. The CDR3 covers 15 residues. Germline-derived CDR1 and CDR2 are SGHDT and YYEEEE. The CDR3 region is CASSFWNRLTGELFF. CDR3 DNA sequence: TGTGCCAGCAGCTTTTGGAATAGACTCACCGGGGAGCTGTTTTTT. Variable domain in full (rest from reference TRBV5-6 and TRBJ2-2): DAGVTQSPTHLIKTRGQQVTLRCSPKSGHDTVSWYQQALGQGPQFIFQYYEEEERQRGNFPDRFSGHQFPNYSSELNVNALLLGDSALYLCASSFWNRLTGELFFGEGSRLTVL.

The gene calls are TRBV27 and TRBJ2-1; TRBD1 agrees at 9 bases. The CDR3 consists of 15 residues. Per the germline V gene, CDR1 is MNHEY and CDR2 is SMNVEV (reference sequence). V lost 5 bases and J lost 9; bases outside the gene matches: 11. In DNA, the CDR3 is TGTGCCAGCAGTGCACCGGGACAGGGTACCACTGAGCAGTTCTTC. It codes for CASSAPGQGTTEQFF.

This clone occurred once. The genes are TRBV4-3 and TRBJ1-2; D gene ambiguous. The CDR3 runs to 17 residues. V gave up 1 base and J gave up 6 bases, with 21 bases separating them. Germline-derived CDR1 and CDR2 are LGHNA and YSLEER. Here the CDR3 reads CASSQGTGPVLRNGYTF. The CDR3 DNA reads TGCGCCAGCAGCCAAGGGACTGGACCGGTCCTGAGAAATGGCTACACCTTC.

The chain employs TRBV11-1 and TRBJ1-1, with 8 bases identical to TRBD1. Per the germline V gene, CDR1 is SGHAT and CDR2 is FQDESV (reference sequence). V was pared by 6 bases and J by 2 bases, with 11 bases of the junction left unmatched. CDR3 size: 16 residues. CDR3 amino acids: CASRRDRSLYNTEAFF. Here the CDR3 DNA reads TGTGCCAGCAGACGGGACAGGAGCCTGTACAACACTGAAGCTTTCTTT.

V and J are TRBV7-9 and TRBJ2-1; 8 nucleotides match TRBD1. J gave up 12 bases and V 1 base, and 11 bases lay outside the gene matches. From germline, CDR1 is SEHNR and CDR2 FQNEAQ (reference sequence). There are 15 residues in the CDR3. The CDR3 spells CASSLGWTGSQGQFF. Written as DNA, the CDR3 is TGTGCCAGCAGCTTAGGGTGGACAGGGTCCCAGGGGCAGTTCTTC. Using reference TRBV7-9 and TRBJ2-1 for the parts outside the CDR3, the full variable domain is DTGVSQNPRHKITKRGQNVTFRCDPISEHNRLYWYRQTLGQGPEFLTYFQNEAQLEKSRLLSDRFSAERPKGSFSTLEIQRTEQGDSAMYLCASSLGWTGSQGQFFGPGTRLTVL.